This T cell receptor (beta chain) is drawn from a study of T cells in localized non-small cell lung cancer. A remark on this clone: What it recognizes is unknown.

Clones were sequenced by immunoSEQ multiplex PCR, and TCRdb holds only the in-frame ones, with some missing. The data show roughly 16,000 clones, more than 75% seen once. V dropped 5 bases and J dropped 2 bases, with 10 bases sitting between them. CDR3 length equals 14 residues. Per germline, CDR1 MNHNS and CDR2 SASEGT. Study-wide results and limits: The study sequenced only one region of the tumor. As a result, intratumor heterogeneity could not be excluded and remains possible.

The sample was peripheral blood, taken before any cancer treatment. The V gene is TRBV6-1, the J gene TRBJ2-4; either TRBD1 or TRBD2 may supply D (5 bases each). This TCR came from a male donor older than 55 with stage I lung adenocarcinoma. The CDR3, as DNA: TGTGCCAGCAGTTTTGGGGGTTCCAAAAACATTCAGTACTTC. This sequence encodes CASSFGGSKNIQYF.